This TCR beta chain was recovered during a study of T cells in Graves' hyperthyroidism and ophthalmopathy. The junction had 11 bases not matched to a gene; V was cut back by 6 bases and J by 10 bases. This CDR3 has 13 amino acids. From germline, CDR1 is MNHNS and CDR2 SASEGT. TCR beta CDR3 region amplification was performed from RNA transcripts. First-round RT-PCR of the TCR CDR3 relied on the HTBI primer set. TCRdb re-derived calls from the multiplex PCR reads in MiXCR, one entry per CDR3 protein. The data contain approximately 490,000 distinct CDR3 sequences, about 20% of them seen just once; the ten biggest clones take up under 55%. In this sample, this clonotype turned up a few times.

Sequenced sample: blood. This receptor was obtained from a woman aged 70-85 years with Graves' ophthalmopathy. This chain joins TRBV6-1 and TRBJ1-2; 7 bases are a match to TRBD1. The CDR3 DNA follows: TGTGCCAGCAGAAGGACAGGAATGTTCGACTACACCTTC. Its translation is CASRRTGMFDYTF.